The T cell receptor (beta chain) under discussion was sequenced for a study of post-analysis software for immune sequencing data. Study-wide findings and caveats: TRBV segments more frequent in patients than in controls numbered five and included TRBV5-6, TRBV5-1 and TRBV20-1.

In germline, CDR1 is MDHEN, CDR2 SYDVKM. The CDR3 length is 15 residues. After removal of 3 bases from V and 5 bases from J, the junction contained 5 bases not matched to a gene. This clonotype was counted a few times. Its antigen is not known. TCR beta libraries were prepared from cDNA with unique molecular identifiers. TCRdb analysed the PCR reads with MiXCR anew, one entry per CDR3 protein. The table shows approximately 440,000 distinct CDR3 sequences, with roughly 45% occurring only once. Sequenced material: blood. The genes are TRBV28 and TRBJ2-1, with 9 bases that match TRBD1. This clonotype was obtained from a girl under 18 with multiple sclerosis. The CDR3 loop reads CASSLRGTGNNEQFF. CDR3 bases: TGTGCCAGCAGTTTGCGAGGGACAGGGAACAATGAGCAGTTCTTC.